These 27 T cell receptor beta chains were sequenced from one sample in a study of T-cell reconstitution after alpha-beta-depleted transplantation in children. The authors prepared the TCRbeta library with unique molecular identifiers. TCRdb reprocessed the PCR reads via MiXCR and lists one record per CDR3 protein. The sample includes fewer than 90,000 distinct CDR3 sequences, around 7.9% of them seen just once. The sample here was PBMCs from the stem cell graft donor, taken from the stem cell graft. These receptors originate from a human donor who donated a stem cell graft to a child with acute lymphoblastic leukemia.

The J gene is TRBJ2-3, the V gene TRBV7-3; no firm D call. The germline V gene encodes CDR1 SGHTA and CDR2 FQGTGA. The CDR3 extends over 13 amino acids. V was pared by 1 base and J by 4 bases, with 6 bases between. The CDR3 sequence: CASSLNSADTQYF. Here the CDR3 DNA reads TGTGCCAGCAGCTTAAATTCCGCAGATACGCAGTATTTT.

The chain uses TRBV7-2 and TRBJ1-5, with D perhaps TRBD1 (6 bases). With 0 bases removed from V and 7 bases from J, the gap between germline ends came to 13 bases. CDR1 is SGHTA, CDR2 FQGNSA, per germline. This CDR3 spans 15 amino acids. The CDR3 protein is CASSLAGGANQPQHF. In nucleotides, the CDR3 is TGTGCCAGCAGCTTAGCAGGGGGGGCGAACCAGCCCCAGCATTTT.

The chain is built from TRBV19 and TRBJ1-5; D is ambiguous. The CDR3 runs to 13 residues. From germline, CDR1 is LNHDA and CDR2 SQIVND (reference sequence). The V end was cut by 4 bases, the J end by 9 bases, with 13 bases between. The CDR3 loop reads CASSTDVLAPQHF. DNA for the CDR3: TGTGCCAGTAGTACCGACGTATTAGCGCCCCAGCATTTT.

This clonotype was counted many times. This chain uses TRBV7-9 with TRBJ2-6; D unresolved. The germline V and J ends were trimmed by 4 bases and 0 bases, with 7 bases remaining between them. CDR3 length equals 15 residues. The germline V gene encodes CDR1 SEHNR and CDR2 FQNEAQ (reference sequence). The CDR3 nucleotides are TGTGCCAGCAGCTCCGTTAACTCTGGGGCCAACGTCCTGACTTTC. The encoded protein is CASSSVNSGANVLTF.

This clonotype was seen repeatedly, ten times or more. The chain employs TRBV7-9 and TRBJ1-2, with D tentatively TRBD1 (6 bases). The CDR3 is 17 amino acids. Trimming shortened V by 2 bases and J by 2 bases, and 18 bases separated the two germline ends. CDR1 and CDR2 from the germline V gene are SEHNR and FQNEAQ (reference sequence). The CDR3 is CASSLLGGGISNYGYTF. The CDR3 region has the DNA TGTGCCAGCAGCTTACTGGGGGGCGGAATTTCCAACTATGGCTACACCTTC.

This clonotype was counted many times. The genes are TRBV7-9 and TRBJ1-4; D may be TRBD1 (5 bases). In germline, CDR1 is SEHNR, CDR2 FQNEAQ (reference sequence). V lost 1 base and J lost 0, with 12 bases in between. The CDR3 is 17 amino acids. CDR3 sequence (DNA): TGTGCCAGCAGCTTAGTCGGGACGGTTGCAACTAATGAAAAACTGTTTTTT. This sequence encodes CASSLVGTVATNEKLFF.

Many counts were recorded for this clonotype. This chain joins TRBV7-6 and TRBJ1-2; a weak D match, TRBD1 (5 bases). Trimming removed 1 base from V and 4 bases from J, with 16 bases in between. CDR3 size: 16 residues. CDR1 is SGHVS and CDR2 is FNYEAQ in the germline V gene. CDR3 DNA sequence: TGTGCCAGCAGCTTAGGCAGGGAACCCTTAGGCTATGGCTACACCTTC. Its translation: CASSLGREPLGYGYTF.

This clonotype showed up many times. V usage is TRBV28 and J usage is TRBJ1-3; D is perhaps TRBD1 (6 bases). The CDR3 has 15 residues. Germline V gene data show CDR1 as MDHEN and CDR2 as SYDVKM. Trimming stripped 5 bases from V and 0 bases from J, with 11 bases between. This chain's CDR3 is CASSTTGHSGNTIYF. For the CDR3, the DNA is TGTGCCAGCAGTACGACAGGTCACTCTGGAAACACCATATATTTT.

This clonotype was detected only a few times. The chain joins TRBV7-9 to TRBJ1-6, with D unclear. Germline V CDR1 and CDR2: SEHNR, FQNEAQ (reference sequence). The CDR3 extends over 15 amino acids. Between the trimmed V and J ends, which lost 8 bases and 1 base, there was a span of 12 bases. Here the CDR3 reads CASSLEESYNSPLHF. CDR3 nucleotides: TGTGCCAGCTCCTTGGAGGAGTCCTATAATTCACCCCTCCACTTT.

This clonotype appeared many times. This sequence joins TRBV20-1 and TRBJ2-1; 8 nucleotides align to TRBD2. Germline V lookup: CDR1 DFQATT, CDR2 SNEGSKA (reference sequence). The CDR3 length is 16 residues. V trimming: 0 bases; J trimming: 6 bases; junction bases outside the gene matches: 10. DNA of the CDR3: TGCAGTGCTAGAGATCTCAGAGCGGGGGTCCTCAATGAGCAGTTCTTC. It translates to CSARDLRAGVLNEQFF.

This clonotype has at least ten counts. V usage is TRBV15 and J usage is TRBJ2-5; 7 bases line up with TRBD1. V lost 0 bases and J lost 6; bases outside the gene matches: 7. The length of the CDR3 is 15 residues. CDR1 and CDR2 from the germline V gene are LNHNV and YYDKDF (reference sequence). The CDR3 DNA follows: TGTGCCACCAGCAGAGATCGCAACAGGGGTCAGACCCAGTACTTC. It translates to CATSRDRNRGQTQYF.

This clonotype was counted ten times or more. V and J are TRBV25-1 and TRBJ1-5; no reliable D call. V was shortened by 1 base and J by 0 bases, with 4 bases between the two germline ends. CDR1 MGHDK and CDR2 SYGVNS come from the germline V gene. The CDR3 extends over 14 amino acids. CDR3 sequence (DNA): TGTGCCAGCAGTGAATCCGGTAGCAATCAGCCCCAGCATTTT. It is translated as CASSESGSNQPQHF.

This clonotype was counted at least ten times. This chain joins TRBV6-5 and TRBJ2-7; D call uncertain. CDR1 and CDR2 (germline): MNHEY, SVGAGI. Deletions cut 6 bases from V and 2 bases from J, with 20 bases between. The CDR3 is 16 residues long. The CDR3 is CASSPTRWQAPYEQYF. CDR3 sequence (DNA): TGTGCCAGCAGCCCGACCCGGTGGCAGGCTCCCTACGAGCAGTACTTC.

This clonotype was found many times. This chain joins TRBV20-1 and TRBJ1-2; unclear D gene. The length of the CDR3 is 13 residues. Germline V gene lookup returns CDR1 DFQATT and CDR2 SNEGSKA (reference sequence). Deletions cut 3 bases from V and 2 bases from J, with 10 bases between. The DNA for the CDR3 is TGCAGTGCTAGCCACGGGCCGAACTATGGCTACACCTTC. As protein: CSASHGPNYGYTF.

This clonotype has ten or more counts. The chain couples TRBV4-1 to TRBJ2-1, with a weak D call TRBD2 (6 bases). This CDR3 is built from 18 residues. V lost 1 base, J lost 4 bases, and 20 bases lay in between. Germline CDR1 and CDR2: MGHRA and YSYEKL. This CDR3 reads CASSQVDMGLAVYNEQFF. The CDR3 DNA reads TGCGCCAGCAGCCAAGTCGATATGGGATTAGCGGTGTACAATGAGCAGTTCTTC.

Only one count was recorded for this clonotype. The junction departs from germline at one end; a sequencing error may be responsible. The rearrangement links TRBV12-5 to TRBJ2-1; TRBD1 might be the D (6 bases). The V gene's germline CDR1 is LGHNT and CDR2 FRNRAP. The length of the CDR3 is 19 residues. This CDR3 is CSSGLVPDKQGSSYNEQFF. CDR3 nucleotides: TGTTCTAGTGGTTTGGTACCCGATAAACAGGGTAGTTCCTACAATGAGCAGTTCTTC. Drawing the rest from reference TRBV12-5 and TRBJ2-1, the complete variable domain is DARVTQTPRHKVTEMGQEVTMRCQPILGHNTVFWYRQTMMQGLELLAYFRNRAPLDDSGMPKDRFSAEMPDATLATLKIQPSEPRDSAVYFCSSGLVPDKQGSSYNEQFFGPGTRLTVL.

The sample holds many counts of this clonotype. Its ends do not fully match the called genes, so a read error is possible. The chain couples TRBV4-3 to TRBJ2-7; 7 nucleotides agree with TRBD2. This CDR3 comprises 16 residues. CDR1 and CDR2 (germline): LGHNA, YSLEER. Here the CDR3 reads CASSQDGTGGAYEHYF. The CDR3 bases are TGCGCCAGCAGCCAAGATGGTACGGGGGGAGCCTACGAGCATTACTTC.

The chain couples TRBV3-1 to TRBJ2-7; maybe TRBD2 (6 bases). V was cut by 3 bases and J by 2 bases, with 8 bases left in between. Germline-derived CDR1 and CDR2 are LGHDT and YNNKEL (reference sequence). The CDR3 contains 13 residues. CDR3 nucleotide sequence: TGTGCCAGCAGCCAGGGACTTACCTACGAGCAGTACTTC. Translating it yields CASSQGLTYEQYF.

This clonotype was counted many times. The chain combines TRBV11-2 with TRBJ2-2; 8 bases fit TRBD1. CDR1 and CDR2 (germline): SGHAT, FQNNGV. V was pared by 5 bases and J by 6 bases, with 5 bases of the junction left unmatched. This CDR3 contains 14 residues. The DNA for the CDR3 is TGTGCCAGCAGCGCCTTACAGGGGGCCGGGGAGCTGTTTTTT. Protein product: CASSALQGAGELFF.

This clonotype was recorded many times. The rearrangement links TRBV10-3 to TRBJ1-1; the D gene is possibly TRBD1 (6 bases). The CDR3 contains 15 residues. The V gene lost 1 base and the J gene lost 0 bases, with 9 bases spanning the gap. Germline loops: CDR1 ENHRY, CDR2 SYGVKD. In DNA form, the CDR3 reads TGTGCCATCAGTGAGTACAGGGAAATGAACACTGAAGCTTTCTTT. Its protein product is CAISEYREMNTEAFF.

This clonotype was picked up a small number of times. The gene calls are TRBV7-6 and TRBJ2-2; the D is unclear. Trimming shortened V by 1 base and J by 6 bases, and 9 bases separated the two germline ends. The CDR3 has 14 residues. CDR1 is SGHVS and CDR2 is FNYEAQ in the germline V gene. The CDR3 spells CASSLGAGSGELFF. The CDR3 region has the DNA TGTGCCAGCAGCTTAGGGGCCGGGTCCGGGGAGCTGTTTTTT.

The table lists this clonotype with many counts. This chain links TRBV24-1 with TRBJ1-3, with D maybe TRBD1 (5 bases). CDR1 KGHDR and CDR2 SFDVKD come from the germline V gene. V lost 4 bases to trimming and J lost 0 bases, with 18 bases between them. The CDR3 runs 18 residues. In nucleotides, the CDR3 is TGTGCCACCAGTGACCCGGACAAGTCCCTTTTCTCTGGAAACACCATATATTTT. Encoded protein: CATSDPDKSLFSGNTIYF.

This clonotype was counted many times. The V and J genes are TRBV18 and TRBJ2-2; D is undetermined. V lost 0 bases to trimming and J lost 1 base, with 6 bases between them. CDR3 length: 15 amino acids. Germline loops: CDR1 KGHSH, CDR2 LQKENI. Here the CDR3 reads CASSPPLVNTGELFF. In nucleotides, the CDR3 is TGTGCCAGCTCACCACCTCTGGTGAACACCGGGGAGCTGTTTTTT.

This clonotype has at least ten counts. The chain employs TRBV7-2 and TRBJ1-5; TRBD1 is a possible D gene (6 bases). The CDR3 is made up of 14 amino acids. CDR1 SGHTA and CDR2 FQGNSA come from the germline V gene. The ends were cut back, 3 bases at V and 6 bases at J, with 12 bases in the middle. CDR3 sequence: CASSFNGGGQPQHF. DNA for the CDR3: TGTGCCAGCAGCTTCAACGGGGGCGGTCAGCCCCAGCATTTT.

This clonotype was detected ten times or more. The genes are TRBV7-9 and TRBJ2-4; D is uncertain. V was clipped by 6 bases and J by 2 bases, with 8 bases between them. This CDR3 is 13 amino acids long. Germline V gene sequence: CDR1 SEHNR, CDR2 FQNEAQ (reference sequence). In DNA, the CDR3 is TGTGCCAGCAGGGGCGCGACCAAAAACATTCAGTACTTC. Translation gives CASRGATKNIQYF.

This rearrangement joins TRBV5-1 to TRBJ2-7; perhaps TRBD2 as D (6 bases). Germline CDR1 SGHRS, CDR2 YFSETQ. The V and J ends lost 5 bases and 6 bases respectively, with 18 bases between them. The CDR3 consists of 14 residues. The CDR3 sequence: CASSFRDLGIEQYF. As DNA, the CDR3 is TGCGCCAGCAGTTTCCGGGACTTAGGCATCGAGCAGTACTTC.

This clonotype appeared many times. The chain couples TRBV29-1 to TRBJ2-3, with D tentatively TRBD1 (7 bases). Germline CDR1 is SQVTM and CDR2 is ANQGSEA. The V end was cut by 3 bases, the J end by 6 bases, with 10 bases between. The CDR3 runs 12 residues. The CDR3 nucleotides read TGCAGCGTTGATTCAGGGGGGGATACGCAGTATTTT. Protein: CSVDSGGDTQYF.